The subject of this entry is one TCR beta chain. Using immunoSEQ multiplex PCR, the repertoire was profiled, and TCRdb retains in-frame clones only, with some absent. This sample has under 95,000 clones; about nine tenths occur once, and the top ten carry roughly 5%. The data were taken from a study of blood T cell repertoires in COVID-19. Across the study: Samples of COVID-19 (acute and convalescent) were obtained from the United States, Italy and Spain. PBMCs, B-cell-depleted T cells, or T cells provided the cDNA or gDNA that made up the material.

The germline V gene has CDR1 ENHRY and CDR2 SYGVKD. The CDR3 covers 17 residues. V shed 6 bases, J shed 0 bases, and the junction held 12 bases outside the gene matches. This TCR came from a human donor in a cohort sampled during active COVID-19. The sample consisted of peripheral blood. The chain couples TRBV10-3 to TRBJ2-7; 9 positions agree with TRBD1. DNA of the CDR3: TGTGCCATCAGCTTATCTCCGGGACAGGGACTCTCCTACGAGCAGTACTTC. Translated: CAISLSPGQGLSYEQYF.